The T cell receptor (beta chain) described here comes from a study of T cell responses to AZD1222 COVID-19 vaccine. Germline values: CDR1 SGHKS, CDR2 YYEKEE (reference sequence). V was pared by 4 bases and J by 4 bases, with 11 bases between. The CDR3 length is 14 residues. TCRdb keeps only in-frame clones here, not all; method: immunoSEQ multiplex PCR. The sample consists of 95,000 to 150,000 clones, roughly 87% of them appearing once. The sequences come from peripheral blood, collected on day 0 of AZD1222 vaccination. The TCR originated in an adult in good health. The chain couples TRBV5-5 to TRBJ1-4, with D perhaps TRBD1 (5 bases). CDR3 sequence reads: CASSTRGGNEKLFF. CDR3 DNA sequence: TGTGCCAGCAGCACCCGTGGGGGTAATGAAAAACTGTTTTTT.